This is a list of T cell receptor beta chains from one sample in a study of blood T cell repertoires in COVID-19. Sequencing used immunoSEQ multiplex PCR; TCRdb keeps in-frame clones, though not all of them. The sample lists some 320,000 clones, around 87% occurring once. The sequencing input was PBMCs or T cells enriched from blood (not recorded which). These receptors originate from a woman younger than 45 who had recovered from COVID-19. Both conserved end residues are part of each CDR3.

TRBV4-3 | CASSQLVDRTGLNNEQFF
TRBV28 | CASSSTGGLGQPQHF
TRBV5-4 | CASSAQYDNNEKLFF
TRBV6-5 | CASRLGGNTEAFF
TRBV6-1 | CASSEQGPFTDTQYF
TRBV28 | CASSVREVSGNTIYF
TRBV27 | CASSLAVSYEQYF
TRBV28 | CASSQYAWDRGDEKLFF
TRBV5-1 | CASSGTGLLSGNTIYF
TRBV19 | CASSTETGTLNQPQHF
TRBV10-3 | CAISDSGGPYEQYF
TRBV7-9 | CASSPGLPYNEQFF
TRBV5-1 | CASSFGAAETGAFF
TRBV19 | CATSTSGGSYEQYF
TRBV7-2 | CASSLETSGGVSDEQFF
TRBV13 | CASSYRVAGATDTQYF
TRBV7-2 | CASSHTGGGGGYTF
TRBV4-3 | CASSLRSGVGTDTQYF
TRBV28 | CASSRTHYGYTF
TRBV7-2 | CASSLVGPKGYNSPLHF
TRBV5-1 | CASSLQPRTEAFF
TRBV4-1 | CASSPAVRDRKIYEQYF
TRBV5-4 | CASSFLRAKSTADTQYF
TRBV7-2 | CASSLVKMTGVSGNTIYF
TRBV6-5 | CASSYLMSGQRNEQFF
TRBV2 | CASSVTGAGANVLTF
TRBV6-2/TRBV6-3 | CASSYFRDRAFGRRNYEQYF
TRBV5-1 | CASSHISGEGMNTEAFF
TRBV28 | CASSLSPEQGEAFF
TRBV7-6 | CASSFLGLAGGEQFF
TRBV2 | CASFQGAWGYTF
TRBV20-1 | CRAGTALVAVF
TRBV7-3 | CASSFKGTGLTDTQYF